The clone carrying this TCR beta chain was seen a few times. Antigen unknown. Treatment described: approximately nine-day PBMC culture with coronavirus spike peptide pools or control peptides (ViraFEST assay). The Oncomine TCR Beta short-read assay was what sequenced the DNA obtained from cultured CD4+ T cells. TCRdb itself ran the PCR reads through MiXCR, one entry per CDR3 protein. Of approximately 14,000 distinct CDR3 sequences listed, about 69% are singletons. These data come from a study of vaccination and CD4 T cells after COVID-19. About the study: Convalescent persons amounted to six males plus four females, two of whom were Hispanic.

Germline V gene sequence: CDR1 MNHEY, CDR2 SMNVEV (reference sequence). Trimming left V 0 bases short and J 1 base short, with 16 bases between. The CDR3 contains 18 residues. The chain uses TRBV27 and TRBJ1-5; a possible D gene is TRBD1 (5 bases). Sequencing was carried out using CD4+ T cells from blood, cultured in vitro. The TCR was taken from a human donor who had recovered from COVID-19. CDR3 protein: CASSLSNPGFWSNQPQHF. In nucleotides, the CDR3 is TGTGCCAGCAGTTTATCGAATCCAGGGTTTTGGAGCAATCAGCCCCAGCATTTT.